Listed here is a single T cell receptor beta chain. This clone was seen a few times. Its binding antigen is unknown. No clone much larger than this one lies a single base away; base qualities are absent. Using the deep immunoSEQ assay, TCR CDR3 regions were amplified from genomic DNA by multiplex PCR. For each cell subset, the extracted genomic DNA was distributed evenly across all wells of several immunoSEQ 96-well plates, and each plate served as one replicate. For sorted subsets, each replicate PCR was loaded with roughly 0.2 ug genomic DNA, equivalent to some 31,000 T cell genomes. Purified libraries were measured with a Qubit 3.0 fluorometer, size-checked on a Bioanalyzer 2100, and measured again with the KAPA Library Quantification kit. A separate single-read 150-cycle Illumina NextSeq 550 flow cell was used to sequence each immunoSEQ 96-well plate. Concerning the study's data processing: Because the immunoSEQ output included only junctional sequences and no quality scores, the filtering could not be the same as the filtering used for full-length reads. To assign V/J genes and CDR3, sequences were annotated against IMGT germline references using PyIR, a Python wrapper for IgBLAST v1.9. Reads were removed for weak V/J assignments (E-value above 1e-6), missing CDR3, stop codons, out-of-frame junctions, or ambiguous translated residues. A V3J clonotype was defined by an identical inferred V gene, J gene, and CDR3 amino acid sequence. To compute the percentage overlap between repertoires, the number of shared unique clonotypes was divided by the size of the smaller repertoire. Repertoire richness was assessed with RTK rarefaction, the Chao1 estimator, and Recon v2.1 estimates of unobserved clonotypes. OLGA was used to compute generation probabilities for all TCRbeta clonotypes that the gDNA method yielded from a handful of donors. TCRdb retrieved this table from immuneACCESS and kept in-frame rearrangements only. Not all clones are present; in checked studies, unresolved V genes account for under half, and no reason is known for the remainder. V, J and clone size were drawn from that table, and D and trimming were deduced from the DNA. The sample includes roughly 2.5 million clones, with 85% to 95% observed a single time. The ten largest clones represent more than 0.12% of the sample.

This sample stems from a study of shared clonotypes between healthy human individuals (dated by TCRdb to the early 2020s). With regard to the full study: The cohort comprised two women and a few men aged 18 to 49 years. Per donor, three plates each were used for CD4 naive and CD4 memory, two for CD8 naive, and one for CD8 memory. The study deeply sequenced blood TCR repertoires of roughly five healthy adults to estimate repertoire size and the extent of clonotype sharing between individuals. Libraries were prepared and TCR repertoires were sequenced by different laboratories using diverse techniques, in order to increase sequencing depth and limit assay-specific biases. Between about 0.94 and 8.9 billion PBMCs per donor were obtained by leukapheresis.

Points the paper makes about the study in general: Because the study included only a small number of donors, the genetic and exposure-history diversity represented was limited. Estimated clonotype richness was generally larger for naive than for memory subsets. Clonotypes shared by all four sorted-subset donors showed higher generation probabilities than non-shared clonotypes. When four donors were compared, the shared fraction of clonotypes was about 5.5% for naive CD4, roughly 3.4% for naive CD8, 2.3% for memory CD4, and less than 0.5% for memory CD8. Incomplete sequencing was indicated by rarefaction of sorted-subset datasets, despite the large sequencing depth. Sampling was restricted to blood, and TCR repertoires in tissue are likely to differ from TCR repertoires in blood. Pairwise subsampling led to the expectation that sequencing depth would affect the degree of clonotype sharing among donors.

The donors were healthy, HIV-negative adults who had no recently reported acute infections or vaccinations. All donors were Caucasian adults living in Nashville, Tennessee, USA. CD4+ T cells were enriched by magnetic negative selection; naive cells were then positively selected on CD45RA, and the negative fraction formed the memory subset. Blood was obtained by leukapheresis, after which PBMCs were separated by Ficoll-Histopaque density gradient centrifugation and cryopreserved in liquid nitrogen vapor phase. Analytical flow cytometry was used to check the purity and quantity of each magnetically sorted T cell population. Each sorted fraction had its genomic DNA isolated and then quantified by UV absorbance on a Nanodrop 2000c. V and J are truncated by 5 bases and 0 bases respectively, leaving an intervening sequence of 10 bases. The CDR3 has 14 amino acids, counting the end cysteine and phenylalanine. Left in the record is the CDR3 DNA by itself, 42 bases read in frame from the first base. The germline V gene (reference sequence) sets CDR1 to LNHDA and CDR2 to SQIVND.

The sequence is built from TRBV19 and TRBJ1-1; a confident D gene designation cannot be given. Sequencing was carried out using naive CD4+ T cells sorted from blood. The label giving this sample's cell subset or site can be read as: CD45RA+ positively selected. The TCR sequence derives from a man aged 18 to 35 in good health. The CDR3 region has the sequence CASSGYGVNTEAFF. In nucleotide form, the sequence is TGTGCCAGTAGTGGCTACGGGGTGAACACTGAAGCTTTCTTT.